A single sample gave rise to the 15 T cell receptor beta chains below, sequenced in a study of cytomegalovirus exposure and HLA in healthy donors. The PCR used 60 Vbeta and 13 Jbeta primers. Generated by immunoSEQ multiplex PCR, the TCRdb table keeps only in-frame clones and is missing some. The table has 70,000 or so clones, 86% seen once. The sample consisted of PBMCs. All receptors derive from a woman under 40 in good health and CMV-seronegative.

The table lists this clone with a count of one. This chain links TRBV15 with TRBJ1-5; TRBD1 is a possible D gene (6 bases). CDR1 and CDR2 (germline): LNHNV, YYDKDF (reference sequence). Trimming pared 6 bases from V and 11 bases from J, leaving 23 bases between. This CDR3 is built from 15 residues. The CDR3 DNA sequence: TGTGCCACCAGGAGTAGACAGGCTCCTAAGGAGGCCCAGCATTTT. It translates to CATRSRQAPKEAQHF.

This chain joins TRBV6-5 and TRBJ2-7; 7 bases agree with TRBD2. Germline-derived CDR1 and CDR2 are MNHEY and SVGAGI. The CDR3 is made up of 13 amino acids. The V segment lost 5 bases and the J segment 3 bases; nucleotides outside the gene matches: 4. This CDR3 reads CASSRDYSYEQYF. In nucleotides, the CDR3 is TGTGCCAGCAGTCGGGACTACAGCTACGAGCAGTACTTC.

This clone was counted between two and nine times. The J gene is TRBJ1-5, the V gene TRBV28; D not resolved. V lost 4 bases and J lost 5, with 21 bases in between. This CDR3 comprises 17 residues. CDR1 and CDR2 (germline): MDHEN, SYDVKM. The CDR3 is CASSSNRFRGGDQPQHF. As DNA, the CDR3 is TGTGCCAGCAGTTCCAATCGGTTCCGGGGTGGAGATCAGCCCCAGCATTTT. Filled out from reference TRBV28 and TRBJ1-5, the complete variable domain reads DVKVTQSSRYLVKRTGEKVFLECVQDMDHENMFWYRQDPGLGLRLIYFSYDVKMKEKGDIPEGYSVSREKKERFSLILESASTNQTSMYLCASSSNRFRGGDQPQHFGDGTRLSIL.

The genes are TRBV2 and TRBJ2-2, with TRBD1 matching over 8 bases. J lost 8 bases, V lost 6 bases, and 5 bases had no gene match. The CDR3 runs 13 residues. Germline loops: CDR1 SNHLY, CDR2 FYNNEI. CDR3 sequence reads: CASRDRVSGELFF. The CDR3 DNA is TGTGCCAGCAGGGACAGGGTTTCGGGGGAGCTGTTTTTT. The full variable domain, its missing parts supplied by reference TRBV2 and TRBJ2-2, is EPEVTQTPSHQVTQMGQEVILRCVPISNHLYFYWYRQILGQKVEFLVSFYNNEISEKSEIFDDQFSVERPDGSNFTLKIRSTKLEDSAMYFCASRDRVSGELFFGEGSRLTVL.

The V gene is TRBV25-1, the J gene TRBJ2-5, with 8 positions matching TRBD1. The germline CDR1 and CDR2 sequences are MGHDK and SYGVNS. This CDR3 comprises 14 residues. J lost 2 bases, V lost 5 bases, and 4 bases had no gene match. The CDR3 loop reads CASSTGGHQETQYF. The CDR3, as DNA: TGTGCCAGCAGTACAGGGGGTCATCAAGAGACCCAGTACTTC.

The chain couples TRBV10-3 to TRBJ2-3; TRBD2 aligns across 9 bases. The length of the CDR3 is 16 residues. The germline gives CDR1 ENHRY, CDR2 SYGVKD. With V trimmed by 6 bases and J by 5 bases, 12 bases remained unmatched. CDR3 in DNA: TGTGCCATCAGGCCGGGACTAGCCCCTCCACGAGATACGCAGTATTTT. Protein sequence: CAIRPGLAPPRDTQYF.

This chain joins TRBV5-1 and TRBJ1-2; D remains ambiguous. The CDR3 loop spans 12 amino acids. Germline V lookup: CDR1 SGHRS, CDR2 YFSETQ. Trimming shortened V by 4 bases and J by 2 bases, and 6 bases separated the two germline ends. The CDR3 here is CASSPRNYGYTF. In DNA form, the CDR3 reads TGCGCCAGCAGCCCCCGGAACTATGGCTACACCTTC.

The chain employs TRBV9 and TRBJ2-3, with 7 nucleotides matching TRBD2. V lost 2 bases, J lost 0 bases, and 3 bases stayed unmatched. CDR1 SGDLS and CDR2 YYNGEE come from the germline V gene. CDR3 length: 15 residues. In nucleotides, the CDR3 is TGTGCCAGCAGCGTTCTAGCGGCTAGCACAGATACGCAGTATTTT. Protein product: CASSVLAASTDTQYF.

This chain joins TRBV18 and TRBJ1-3, with TRBD1 matching over 7 bases. After removal of 0 bases from V and 0 bases from J, the junction contained 8 bases not matched to a gene. This CDR3 contains 18 residues. The germline gives CDR1 KGHSH, CDR2 LQKENI. The CDR3 nucleotides are TGTGCCAGCTCACCACCGACGACAGGGCTATACTCTGGAAACACCATATATTTT. It specifies CASSPPTTGLYSGNTIYF.

The chain combines TRBV28 with TRBJ1-2; no definite D call. Germline loops: CDR1 MDHEN, CDR2 SYDVKM. The V and J ends lost 4 bases and 6 bases respectively, with 3 bases between them. The CDR3 runs 10 residues. CDR3: CASSSNGYTF. Written as DNA, the CDR3 is TGTGCCAGCAGTTCCAATGGCTACACCTTC.

This clone was seen at least ten times. The chain links TRBV12-5 to TRBJ1-1; a weak D match, TRBD1 (6 bases). Germline CDR1 LGHNT, CDR2 FRNRAP. The ends were cut back, 5 bases at V and 2 bases at J, with 21 bases in the middle. This CDR3 is built from 17 residues. CDR3 region: CASGEQGRGLINTEAFF. CDR3 in DNA: TGTGCTAGTGGTGAACAGGGCAGGGGTCTTATAAACACTGAAGCTTTCTTT.

The chain has TRBV4-3 and TRBJ2-5; D unclear. Germline loops: CDR1 LGHNA, CDR2 YSLEER. This CDR3 is built from 14 residues. The V end was cut by 0 bases, the J end by 5 bases, with 10 bases between. The CDR3 loop is CASSQEVATETQYF. The DNA for the CDR3 is TGCGCCAGCAGCCAAGAGGTAGCCACGGAGACCCAGTACTTC.

V gene TRBV30 combines with J gene TRBJ2-3; 7 nucleotides match TRBD1. The CDR3 consists of 14 residues. The germline V gene has CDR1 GTSNPN and CDR2 SVGIG (reference sequence). Germline trimming cut 1 base from V and 5 bases from J; bases unmatched to any gene: 6. CDR3 region: CAWSAGTAQDTQYF. Written as DNA, the CDR3 is TGTGCCTGGAGTGCTGGGACAGCGCAAGATACGCAGTATTTT.

V and J are TRBV5-1 and TRBJ2-1; D gene unclear. This CDR3 is built from 11 residues. Germline CDR1 reads SGHRS; CDR2 reads YFSETQ. The V end was cut by 1 base, the J end by 8 bases, with 4 bases between. The CDR3 region has the DNA TGCGCCAGCAGCTTGTCCGATGAGCAGTTCTTC. This gives the protein CASSLSDEQFF.

This rearrangement joins TRBV9 to TRBJ2-7; D uncertain. CDR3 length: 12 amino acids. Germline loops: CDR1 SGDLS, CDR2 YYNGEE. Trimming cost V 0 bases and J 2 bases, with 3 bases left between them. DNA for the CDR3: TGTGCCAGCAGCGTAGACACCTACGAGCAGTACTTC. Amino acid sequence: CASSVDTYEQYF.